This T cell receptor (beta chain) was recorded in a study of blood T cell repertoires in COVID-19. The wider study: The origin of the acute and convalescent COVID-19 samples was the United States, Italy and Spain. Sources were T cells, B-cell-depleted T cells, or PBMCs; the material itself was cDNA or gDNA.

The CDR3 is 14 amino acids. In germline, CDR1 is SGDLS, CDR2 YYNGEE. The ends were cut back, 3 bases at V and 1 base at J, with 11 bases in the middle. A single count supports this clone. Different DNA sequences within this sample yield the same CDR3. In the source study's methods: Amplified reference gene primers provided the basis for estimating nucleated cell counts. Sequencing was performed with immunoSEQ multiplex PCR; in TCRdb, only in-frame clones are kept and a portion is missing. The D gene and trimming were derived from the DNA, and the V and J assignments and clone size from that table. The table shows approximately 280,000 clones, with approximately 85% occurring only once.

This chain uses TRBV9 with TRBJ2-7; D may be TRBD2 (6 bases). Source material: peripheral blood. The sequence was obtained from a man between 50 and 59 years old with active or convalescent COVID-19. The CDR3 loop is CASSGRDSSYEQYF. CDR3 nucleotide sequence: TGTGCCAGCAGCGGCCGGGACTCTTCCTACGAGCAGTACTTC.